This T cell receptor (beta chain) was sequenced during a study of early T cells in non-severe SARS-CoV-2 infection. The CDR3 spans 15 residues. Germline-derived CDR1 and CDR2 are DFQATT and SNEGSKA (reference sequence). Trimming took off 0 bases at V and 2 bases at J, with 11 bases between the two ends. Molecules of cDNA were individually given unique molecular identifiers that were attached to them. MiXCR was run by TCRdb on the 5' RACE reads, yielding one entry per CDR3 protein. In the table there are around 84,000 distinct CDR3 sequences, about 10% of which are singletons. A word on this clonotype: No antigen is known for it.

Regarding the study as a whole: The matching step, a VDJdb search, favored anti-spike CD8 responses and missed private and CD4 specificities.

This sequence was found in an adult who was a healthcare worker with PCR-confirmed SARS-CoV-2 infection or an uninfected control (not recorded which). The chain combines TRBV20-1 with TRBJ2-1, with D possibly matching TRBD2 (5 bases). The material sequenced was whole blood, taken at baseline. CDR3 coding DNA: TGCAGTGCTAGAGATTGGGAGCGGACCTACAATGAGCAGTTCTTC. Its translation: CSARDWERTYNEQFF.